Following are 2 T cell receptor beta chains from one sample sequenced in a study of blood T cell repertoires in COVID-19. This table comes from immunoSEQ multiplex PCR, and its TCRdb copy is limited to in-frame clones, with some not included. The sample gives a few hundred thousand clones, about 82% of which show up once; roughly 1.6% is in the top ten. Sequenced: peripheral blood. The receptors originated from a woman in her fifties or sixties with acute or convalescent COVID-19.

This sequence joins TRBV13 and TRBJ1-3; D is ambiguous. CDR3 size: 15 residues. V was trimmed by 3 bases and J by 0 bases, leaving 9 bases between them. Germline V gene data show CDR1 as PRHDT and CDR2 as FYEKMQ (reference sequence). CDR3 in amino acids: CASSFSDSSGNTIYF. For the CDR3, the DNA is TGTGCCAGCAGCTTTTCCGATAGCTCTGGAAACACCATATATTTT. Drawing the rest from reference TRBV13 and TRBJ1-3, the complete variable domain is AAGVIQSPRHLIKEKRETATLKCYPIPRHDTVYWYQQGPGQDPQFLISFYEKMQSDKGSIPDRFSAQQFSDYHSELNMSSLELGDSALYFCASSFSDSSGNTIYFGEGSWLTVV.

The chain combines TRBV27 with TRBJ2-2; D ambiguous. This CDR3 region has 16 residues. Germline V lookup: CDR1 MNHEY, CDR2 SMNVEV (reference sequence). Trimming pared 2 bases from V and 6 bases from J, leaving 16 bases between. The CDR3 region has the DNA TGTGCCAGCAGTTTAAAGCGCCTAGTTGTCCCCGGGGAGCTGTTTTTT. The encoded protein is CASSLKRLVVPGELFF.